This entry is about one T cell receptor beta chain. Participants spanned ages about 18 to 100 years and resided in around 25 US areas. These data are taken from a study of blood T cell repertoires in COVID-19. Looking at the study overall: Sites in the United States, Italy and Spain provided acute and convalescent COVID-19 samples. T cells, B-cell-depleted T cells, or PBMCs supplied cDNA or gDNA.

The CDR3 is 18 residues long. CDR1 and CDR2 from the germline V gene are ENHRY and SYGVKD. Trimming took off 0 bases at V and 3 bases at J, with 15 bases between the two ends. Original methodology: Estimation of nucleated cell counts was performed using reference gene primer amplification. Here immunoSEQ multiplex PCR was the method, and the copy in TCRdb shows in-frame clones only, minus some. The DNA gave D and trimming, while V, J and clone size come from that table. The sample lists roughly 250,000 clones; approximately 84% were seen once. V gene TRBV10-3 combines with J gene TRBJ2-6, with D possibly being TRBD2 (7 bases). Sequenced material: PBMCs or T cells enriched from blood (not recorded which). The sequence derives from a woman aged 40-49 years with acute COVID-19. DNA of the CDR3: TGTGCCATCAGTGAGTCAGGGGGGGGCCGAAGTGGGGCCAACGTCCTGACTTTC. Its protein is CAISESGGGRSGANVLTF.